The present T cell receptor (beta chain) was sequenced within a study of OX40 agonist ivuxolimab in advanced cancers. There are 18 residues in the CDR3. The germline V and J ends were trimmed by 0 bases and 4 bases, with 21 bases remaining between them. Germline assignment: CDR1 MNHNS and CDR2 SASEGT. Blood sampling was done at baseline, cycle 4 day 1, and cycle 7 day 1. The data were produced by immunoSEQ multiplex PCR, yet TCRdb's version contains in-frame clones alone and is incomplete. The sample consists of tens of thousands of clones, 84% of them appearing once. Sequenced here: CD4+ or CD8+ T cells sorted from blood, sampled in a trial of the OX40 agonist ivuxolimab. The source is an adult with an advanced solid tumor such as melanoma, head and neck, liver or kidney cancer. The chain has TRBV6-1 and TRBJ1-2, with a possible D match to TRBD1 (5 bases). The CDR3: CASSEAFSARPGPYGYTF. CDR3 coding DNA: TGTGCCAGCAGTGAAGCTTTTTCAGCCCGCCCGGGGCCCTATGGCTACACCTTC.